This T cell receptor beta chain was recovered during a study of a mutant IDH1 vaccine in newly diagnosed glioma. Notes on the study in general: Pseudoprogression seemingly bore no relation to changes in top peripheral T cell clonotypes.

Notes on this clone: The antigen remains undetermined.

Trimming shortened V by 6 bases and J by 0 bases, and 13 bases separated the two germline ends. CDR3 size: 15 residues. CDR1 and CDR2 (germline): SGHRS, YFSETQ. The data were produced by immunoSEQ multiplex PCR, yet TCRdb's version contains in-frame clones alone and is incomplete. The sample carries 45,000 to 55,000 clones, 70% to 80% recorded once. Time point specified: week 35, safety follow-up. A 20-mer mutant IDH1 peptide at 300 ug was injected subcutaneously with topical imiquimod. This chain links TRBV5-1 with TRBJ1-3; the D is unclear. This clonotype originated in a man between 35 and 55 years old with glioma. The source was PBMCs, collected from a glioma patient whose treatment included an IDH1 peptide vaccine. For the CDR3, the DNA is TGCGCCAGCACCCCAACAGCGGCCTCTGGAAACACCATATATTTT. It codes for CASTPTAASGNTIYF.